Sequencing of this T cell receptor beta chain was carried out in a study of T cells in Graves' hyperthyroidism and ophthalmopathy (dated by TCRdb to between 2018 and 2021). Turning to the overall study: Peripheral blood samples were taken at initial diagnosis, before any treatment was given. According to the paper, TCR Vbeta CDR3 sequencing was carried out on 135 peripheral blood samples, which came from fewer than 50 ophthalmopathy, under 80 hyperthyroidism and roughly 17 progressor patients. The 100 or so discovery patients were divided at random into training and test sets in a 7:3 ratio. Thyroid tissue and blood T-cell repertoires from several Graves' hyperthyroidism patients were also compared in the study. Prospective prediction of ophthalmopathy was tested in an independent validation cohort consisting of some 20 hyperthyroidism patients and some 16 patients who later progressed to ophthalmopathy. A discovery cohort of roughly 96 patients, 43 with Graves' ophthalmopathy and approximately 55 with stable Graves' hyperthyroidism, was used to find distinguishing TCR V-J signatures. After blood sampling, hyperthyroidism patients were treated with methimazole at a starting dose of 30 mg daily, and ophthalmopathy patients were treated with high-dose intravenous methylprednisolone.

The hyperthyroidism patients were between 18 and 65 years old and newly diagnosed, with a disease duration of less than 2 months. Any patient with an uncontrolled infection, another autoimmune disease, pregnancy or lactation was excluded. Diagnoses were established on the basis of clinical symptoms, serum thyroxine and TRAb, thyroid ultrasound, and orbital computed tomography. For progressor patients, blood was drawn at the first diagnosis of hyperthyroidism, before any ophthalmopathy symptoms had appeared. Ficoll-Paque density gradient centrifugation was used to isolate PBMCs from approximately 10 ml of fresh peripheral blood. Patients classed as progressors first received a Graves' hyperthyroidism diagnosis and then went on to develop ophthalmopathy during follow-up. Trizol reagent was used to extract total RNA, and RNA quality was then checked on an Agilent 2100 Bioanalyzer. The TCR beta CDR3 regions were amplified from RNA transcripts. A first-round RT-PCR of the TCR CDR3 used the HTBI primer set with the Qiagen OneStep RT-PCR kit. Libraries were constructed in a second round of multiplex PCR, after which size selection and purification were carried out. Sequencing of the libraries was done on an Illumina HiSeq2000 using paired-end 100 bp reads. As for the authors' bioinformatics: SOAPnuke was used to process the raw data, removing reads that contained adapters or uncalled bases, had a mean Phred below 15, or lacked an exact match to the constant primer or identifier. COPE v1.2.5 was used to merge high-quality paired reads, and clonotypes were defined as unique nucleotide sequences. MiTCR v1.1 was used to align the clonotypes against IMGT TRBV, TRBD and TRBJ reference segments. The analysis included only V-J combinations with a frequency above 0.0001, which together covered 99% to 99.2% of the repertoires. The TCS score was defined as the ratio of F50 (clonal expansion) to E x V (chaos), calculated using BLOSUM62-based TCRdist between CDR3 peptides within each V-J. Welch's t-statistics and random forest reduced 500 to 650 V-J features to 10 to 15, which were used in a naive Bayes classifier (R e1071). TCRdb handled the public reads itself, with Q25 trimming in fastp and clone calling in MiXCR, and kept productive beta chains. Merged by CDR3 protein, the rows form single entries marked with the most common genes and DNA. TCRdb assigned the V and J calls; the authors' analysis was not used. The sample yields about 280,000 distinct CDR3 sequences; 25% to 30% were counted once. Together, the top ten hold about 30% of the sample.

Findings and caveats that apply to the study as a whole: No statistical method was used to fix the sample size in advance, and group allocation was not hidden from the investigators. A model built on a 13 V-J signature distinguished ophthalmopathy from stable hyperthyroidism, reaching 87.88% sensitivity and about 81% specificity in cross-validation and 80%/75% in testing. Most expanded thyroid clonotypes (frequency above 0.001) were also detected in blood, a finding suggesting that blood repertoires may reflect thyroid immune responses. In validation, the model predicted progression to ophthalmopathy with approximately 71% sensitivity and roughly 72% specificity, a median of approximately 6.7 months before onset.

This clonotype showed up many times. The specificity of this receptor is unknown. Base qualities are not recorded, but no much larger clone differs from it by a single base. At the junction V is shortened by 0 bases and J by 4 bases; bases outside the gene matches: 10. Measured from the cysteine to the phenylalanine, the CDR3 is 17 residues long. Just the 51-base CDR3 DNA is kept, in frame starting at base 1. The receptor's source is a man aged 35-49 years with Graves' hyperthyroidism that later progressed to Graves' ophthalmopathy. Sequencing was done on a sample of blood. The rearranged segments are TRBV12-3 or TRBV12-4 and TRBJ1-2; a stretch of 8 junction bases matches TRBD1. The CDR3 reads as follows: CASSLASLGQAGYGYTF. The DNA is TGTGCCAGCAGTTTAGCAAGTTTGGGACAGGCCGGCTATGGCTACACCTTC.